These 7 T cell receptor beta chains share one sample of origin, sequenced in a study of blood T cell repertoires in COVID-19. Generated by immunoSEQ multiplex PCR, the TCRdb table keeps only in-frame clones and is missing some. Of more than 95,000 clones listed, around 90% were seen once; the top ten hold 5% to 6.5%. Sequences were obtained from peripheral blood. These receptor sequences come from a human donor in a cohort sampled during active COVID-19.

The sample holds one count of this clone. V is TRBV25-1 and J is TRBJ2-7; D is undetermined. V lost 3 bases to trimming and J lost 6 bases, with 6 bases between them. The germline CDR1 and CDR2 sequences are MGHDK and SYGVNS. This CDR3 contains 11 residues. CDR3 DNA: TGTGCCAGCAGTGATTCGGGCGAGCAGTACTTC. This codes for CASSDSGEQYF.

This clone has only one observation. The genes are TRBV7-2 and TRBJ1-2; D is undetermined. Germline V CDR1 and CDR2: SGHTA, FQGNSA. V was trimmed by 4 bases and J by 4 bases, leaving 13 bases between them. This CDR3 is 14 amino acids long. CDR3 bases: TGTGCCAGCAGCTCCGCCCGAGCCCTCTATGGCTACACCTTC. This gives the protein CASSSARALYGYTF. Based on the CDR3 plus reference TRBV7-2 and TRBJ1-2, the full variable domain is GAGVSQSPSNKVTEKGKDVELRCDPISGHTALYWYRQSLGQGLEFLIYFQGNSAPDKSGLPSDRFSAERTGGSVSTLTIQRTQQEDSAVYLCASSSARALYGYTFGSGTRLTVV.

V usage is TRBV9 and J usage is TRBJ2-7; 13 bases line up with TRBD2. Germline V gene data show CDR1 as SGDLS and CDR2 as YYNGEE. The CDR3 loop spans 16 amino acids. J was trimmed by 7 bases and V by 4 bases; bases with no gene match: 11. The CDR3 bases are TGTGCCAGCAGCTTACTAGCGGGAGGGTCTCGAGGGGAGCAGTACTTC. Translating gives CASSLLAGGSRGEQYF.

This clone was picked up a small number of times. The chain is built from TRBV11-2 and TRBJ2-7; tentative D call: TRBD1 (5 bases). Trimming removed 1 base at V and 1 base at J, with 11 bases between. CDR3 size: 15 residues. The germline V gene has CDR1 SGHAT and CDR2 FQNNGV. CDR3 amino acids: CASSLVAGKSYEQYF. CDR3 nucleotides: TGTGCCAGCAGCTTAGTCGCAGGGAAGTCCTACGAGCAGTACTTC.

V is TRBV5-1 and J is TRBJ2-3, with TRBD2 as a possible D gene (6 bases). This CDR3 region has 15 residues. Trimming pared 8 bases from V and 0 bases from J, leaving 16 bases between. Germline CDR1 is SGHRS and CDR2 is YFSETQ. The CDR3 loop is CASGVLGTSTDTQYF. For the CDR3, the DNA is TGCGCCAGTGGGGTGTTGGGGACTAGCACAGATACGCAGTATTTT.

V and J are TRBV30 and TRBJ2-7; the D gene is possibly TRBD2 (5 bases). V was cut by 4 bases and J by 1 base, with 14 bases left in between. This CDR3 has 14 residues. CDR1 GTSNPN and CDR2 SVGIG come from the germline V gene (reference sequence). The CDR3 is CAWMTGRGSYEQYF. The DNA of the CDR3 is TGTGCCTGGATGACGGGGAGAGGGTCCTACGAGCAGTACTTC.

The genes are TRBV30 and TRBJ2-1, with D maybe TRBD2 (6 bases). Germline-derived CDR1 and CDR2 are GTSNPN and SVGIG (reference sequence). The CDR3 spans 14 residues. The V end was cut by 5 bases, the J end by 0 bases, with 11 bases between. The CDR3 here is CAWGTPSSYNEQFF. In DNA form, the CDR3 reads TGTGCCTGGGGGACTCCGAGCTCCTACAATGAGCAGTTCTTC.